This T cell receptor beta chain comes out of a study of T cells in Graves' hyperthyroidism and ophthalmopathy. Study outcomes and limitations: Appearing also in blood were most of the thyroid clonotypes expanded above 0.001.

It was RNA transcripts that yielded the amplified TCR beta CDR3 regions. First-round RT-PCR targeting the TCR CDR3 was performed with the HTBI primer set. TCRdb re-called the multiplex PCR reads through MiXCR, storing one row per CDR3 protein. Of hundreds of thousands of distinct CDR3 sequences listed, around 39% are singletons. Stable Graves' hyperthyroidism denoted no ophthalmopathy progression over 18 months. Hyperthyroidism in the patients, aged 18 to 65, was newly diagnosed and under 2 months in duration. 10 ml fresh peripheral blood yielded the PBMCs. The table lists this clonotype with many counts. Its antigen remains unknown. The clonotype comes from a man younger than 30 with Graves' hyperthyroidism. Sequenced: blood.

The CDR3 reads CAIRTSGGTANTGELFF. The CDR3 DNA sequence: TGTGCCATCAGGACTAGCGGGGGGACCGCGAACACCGGGGAGCTGTTTTTT. This chain connects TRBV2 to TRBJ2-2, with TRBD2 identical over 14 bases. The CDR3 extends over 17 amino acids. Trimming cost V 10 bases and J 0 bases; bases outside gene matches: 7. Germline CDR1 SNHLY, CDR2 FYNNEI.